These 10 T cell receptor beta chains share one sample of origin, sequenced in a study of blood T cell repertoires in COVID-19. This table comes from immunoSEQ multiplex PCR, and its TCRdb copy is limited to in-frame clones, with some not included. The data contain 78,000 or so clones, about 89% of them seen just once; the ten biggest clones take up around 5%. The sequencing input was peripheral blood. These receptor sequences come from a man aged 50 to 60 with active or convalescent COVID-19.

The V call is TRBV7-9, the J call TRBJ2-1; 9 bases align to TRBD1. Germline V CDR1 and CDR2: SEHNR, FQNEAQ (reference sequence). The CDR3 covers 16 residues. Trimming took 5 bases from V and 6 from J; bases not matched to a gene: 11. CDR3 amino acids: CASSPSEGQGRNEQFF. The CDR3 DNA follows: TGTGCCAGCAGCCCTAGTGAGGGACAGGGACGCAATGAGCAGTTCTTC.

This chain joins TRBV11-2 and TRBJ1-1, with D tentatively TRBD1 (6 bases). The V and J ends lost 5 bases and 3 bases respectively, with 16 bases between them. Germline V gene sequence: CDR1 SGHAT, CDR2 FQNNGV. This CDR3 is built from 15 residues. The CDR3 DNA reads as TGTGCCAGCAGCCCCGGGGTGGGGGCGGACACTGAAGCTTTCTTT. This codes for CASSPGVGADTEAFF.

The chain carries TRBV5-6 and TRBJ2-2; 7 bases align to TRBD1. CDR1 is SGHDT, CDR2 YYEEEE, per germline. This CDR3 has 18 residues. Losses at the gene ends were 4 bases for V and 0 bases for J; bases not matched to a gene: 12. The chain's CDR3 is CASSRNFLTGTNTGELFF. The CDR3 coding sequence is TGTGCCAGCAGCCGGAACTTCTTGACAGGGACGAACACCGGGGAGCTGTTTTTT.

This clone has just one count. The chain carries TRBV19 and TRBJ2-7; the match to TRBD1 covers 10 bases. The trim removed 3 bases at V and 5 bases at J, leaving 7 bases unmatched. The CDR3 has 15 residues. Germline assignment: CDR1 LNHDA and CDR2 SQIVND (reference sequence). CDR3 sequence (DNA): TGTGCCAGTAGTATGTCCAGACAGGGGGCAAACGAGCAGTACTTC. It specifies CASSMSRQGANEQYF.

On this clone itself: This sample includes further DNA sequences coding for the same CDR3. The chain carries TRBV20-1 and TRBJ2-7, with a tentative D call TRBD2 (5 bases). With 2 bases removed from V and 5 bases from J, the gap between germline ends came to 7 bases. This CDR3 region has 11 residues. Germline V gene sequence: CDR1 DFQATT, CDR2 SNEGSKA (reference sequence). The CDR3 sequence is CSARSGHEQYV. CDR3 DNA sequence: TGCAGTGCTAGAAGCGGTCACGAGCAGTACGTC.

The rearrangement joins TRBV27 to TRBJ2-2; no firm D call. Between the trimmed V and J ends, which lost 0 bases and 6 bases, there was a span of 8 bases. Germline CDR1 and CDR2: MNHEY and SMNVEV (reference sequence). This CDR3 contains 14 residues. CDR3 loop: CASSLSQLSGELFF. DNA for the CDR3: TGTGCCAGCAGTTTATCTCAGTTGTCCGGGGAGCTGTTTTTT.

Only one count was recorded for this clone. The chain joins TRBV29-1 to TRBJ1-1; 9 nucleotides align to TRBD1. The CDR3 covers 10 residues. J gave up 8 bases and V 6 bases, and 1 base lay outside the gene matches. CDR1 and CDR2 (germline): SQVTM, ANQGSEA. The CDR3 DNA sequence: TGCAGCGTCGGGACAGGGGAAGCTTTCTTT. It specifies CSVGTGEAFF.

The rearrangement joins TRBV3-1 (or the pseudogene TRBV3-2) to TRBJ1-2; the match to TRBD1 covers 11 bases. CDR1 and CDR2 from the germline V gene are LGHDT and YNNKEL (reference sequence). The CDR3 covers 15 residues. Trimming at V came to 4 bases and at J to 3 bases, leaving 4 bases not matched to a gene. The CDR3 region is CASSPGQGEHYGYTF. The CDR3 DNA is TGTGCCAGCAGCCCGGGACAGGGGGAACACTATGGCTACACCTTC.

V and J are TRBV11-2 and TRBJ2-3; no definite D call. Germline CDR1 and CDR2: SGHAT and FQNNGV. The CDR3 extends over 16 amino acids. The V and J ends lost 1 base and 1 base respectively, with 12 bases between them. In nucleotides, the CDR3 is TGTGCCAGCAGCTTAGCACGCCCCGGTGGCACAGATACGCAGTATTTT. Its translation: CASSLARPGGTDTQYF.

The chain recombines TRBV7-8 with TRBJ1-6; D unclear. The CDR3 loop spans 15 amino acids. From germline, CDR1 is SGHVS and CDR2 FQNEAQ. Trimming pared 4 bases from V and 10 bases from J, leaving 17 bases between. In DNA form, the CDR3 reads TGTGCCAGCAGCTCCTACCCCGGGGTTCAATCACCCCTCCACTTT. Translation gives CASSSYPGVQSPLHF.